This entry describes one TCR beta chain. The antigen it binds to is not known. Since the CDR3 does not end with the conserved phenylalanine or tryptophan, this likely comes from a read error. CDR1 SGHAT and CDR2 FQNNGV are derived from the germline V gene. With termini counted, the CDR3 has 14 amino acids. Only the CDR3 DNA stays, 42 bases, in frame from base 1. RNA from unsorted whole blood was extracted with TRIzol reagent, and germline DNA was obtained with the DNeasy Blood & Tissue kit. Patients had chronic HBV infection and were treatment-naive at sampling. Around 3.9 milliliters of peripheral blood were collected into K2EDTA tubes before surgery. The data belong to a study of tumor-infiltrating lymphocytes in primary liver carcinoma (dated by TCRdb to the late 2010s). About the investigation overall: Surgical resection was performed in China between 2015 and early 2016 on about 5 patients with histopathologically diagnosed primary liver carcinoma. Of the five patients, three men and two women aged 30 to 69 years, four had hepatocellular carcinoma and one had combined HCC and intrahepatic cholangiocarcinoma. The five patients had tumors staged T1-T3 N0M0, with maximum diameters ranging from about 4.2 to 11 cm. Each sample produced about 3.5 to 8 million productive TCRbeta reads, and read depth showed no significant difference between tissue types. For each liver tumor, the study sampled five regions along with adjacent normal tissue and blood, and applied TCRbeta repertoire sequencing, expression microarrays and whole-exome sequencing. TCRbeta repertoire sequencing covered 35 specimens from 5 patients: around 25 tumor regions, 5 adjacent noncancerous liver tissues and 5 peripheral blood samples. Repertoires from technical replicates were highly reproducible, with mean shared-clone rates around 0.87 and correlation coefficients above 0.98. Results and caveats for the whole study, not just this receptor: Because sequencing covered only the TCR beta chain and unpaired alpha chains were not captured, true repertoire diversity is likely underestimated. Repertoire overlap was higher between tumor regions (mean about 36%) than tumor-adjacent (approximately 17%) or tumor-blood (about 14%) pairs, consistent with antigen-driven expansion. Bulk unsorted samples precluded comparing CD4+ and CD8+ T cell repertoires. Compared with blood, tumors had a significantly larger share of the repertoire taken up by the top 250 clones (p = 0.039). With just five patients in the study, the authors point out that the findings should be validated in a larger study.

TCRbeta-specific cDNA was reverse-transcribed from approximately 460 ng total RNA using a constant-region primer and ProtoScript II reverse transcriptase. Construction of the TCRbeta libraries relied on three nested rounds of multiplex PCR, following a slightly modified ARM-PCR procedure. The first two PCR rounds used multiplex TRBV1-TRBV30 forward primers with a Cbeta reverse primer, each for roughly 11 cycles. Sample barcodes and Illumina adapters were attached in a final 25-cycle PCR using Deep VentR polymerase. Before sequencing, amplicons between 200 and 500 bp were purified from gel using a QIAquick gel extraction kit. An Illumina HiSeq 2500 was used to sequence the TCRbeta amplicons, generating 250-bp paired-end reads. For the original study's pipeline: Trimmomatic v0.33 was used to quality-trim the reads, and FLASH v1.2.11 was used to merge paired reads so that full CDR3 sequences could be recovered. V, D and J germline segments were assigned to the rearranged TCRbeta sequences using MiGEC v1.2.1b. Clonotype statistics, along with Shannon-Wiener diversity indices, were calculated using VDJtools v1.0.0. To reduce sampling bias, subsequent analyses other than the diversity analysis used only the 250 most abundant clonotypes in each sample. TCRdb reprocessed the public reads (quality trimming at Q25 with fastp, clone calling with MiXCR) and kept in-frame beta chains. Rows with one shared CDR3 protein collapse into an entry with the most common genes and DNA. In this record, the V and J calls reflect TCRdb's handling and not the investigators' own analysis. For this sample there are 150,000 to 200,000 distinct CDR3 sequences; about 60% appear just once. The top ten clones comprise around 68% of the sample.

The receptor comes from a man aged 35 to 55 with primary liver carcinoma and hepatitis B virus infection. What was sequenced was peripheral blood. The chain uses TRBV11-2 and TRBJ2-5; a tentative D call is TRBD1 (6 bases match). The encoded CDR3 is CASSSPGVQETQYI. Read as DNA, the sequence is TGTGCAAGCAGCTCCCCAGGGGTACAGGAGACCCAGTACATC.